The source of this TCR beta chain is a study of blood T cell repertoires in COVID-19 (dated by TCRdb to about 2020). Looking at the study overall: Samples covering the acute and convalescent phases of COVID-19 were provided by collaborators in the United States, Italy and Spain. Where available, HLA class I and class II types were obtained from metadata supplied by the sample provider rather than from assay-based typing. Nearly every sample came with metadata listing a de-identified subject ID, COVID-19 status, age in years and sex. The repertoires were released in a freely available public database meant as a resource for research on the immune response to SARS-CoV-2. Deeply sampled blood TCRbeta repertoires from subjects exposed to, actively infected with, or recovered from COVID-19 were included in the dataset. The samples were drawn from two sources: the first 160 participants of the ongoing ImmuneRACE study, and over 1,000 subjects contributed by 6 global collaborators. The material from the prospective study consisted of cDNA or gDNA derived from T cells, B-cell-depleted T cells, or PBMCs.

Study-wide findings and limitations: The quantity of clinical and demographic metadata differed by source and by participant and was supplied without curation.

Here V drops 3 bases and J drops 4 bases, and the junction holds 4 bases not matched to any gene. The CDR3 spans 14 residues, from the cysteine through the phenylalanine. Here the CDR3 DNA is all that survives: 42 bases in frame from base 1. The germline V gene specifies SGHRS as CDR1 and YFSETQ as CDR2. TCRbeta CDR3 regions were amplified from genomic DNA by means of the immunoSEQ Assay, a bias-controlled multiplex PCR. In the authors' own workflow: The number of nucleated cells in each sample was estimated from the amplification of reference gene primers within the assay. To quantify the absolute abundance of each unique TCRbeta CDR3 rearrangement, sequence reads were collapsed and filtered. For each sample, productive Simpson clonality was calculated as the square root of Simpson's diversity index over productive rearrangements. Sourced from immuneACCESS, this table was stored by TCRdb with only in-frame sequences that have V and J called. A share of the clones is absent; for the studies checked, an unresolved V gene accounts for under half, and the remainder has no known explanation. V and J calls and clone size are copied from that table; D and trimming were computed from the DNA. The sample table lists over 200,000 clones, over 70% of them with a count of one. About 7.4% of the sample belongs to the ten largest clones.

A note on this clone: The antigen it recognizes is unknown. Qualities for individual bases were not recorded, and no much larger clone is one base off.

Whole blood was collected in K2EDTA tubes by collaborating institutions according to the institutions' own protocols. Collaborator samples were shipped for TCRbeta analysis as frozen whole blood, isolated PBMCs, or DNA extracted from either sample type. The rearrangement joined TRBV5-1 to TRBJ2-3; TRBD1 agrees with 8 junctional bases. The source is a woman of 80 years or more with acute or convalescent COVID-19. Sample: peripheral blood. CDR3 sequence: CASSSDRGPDTQYF. The DNA reads TGCGCCAGCAGCTCCGACAGGGGCCCAGATACGCAGTATTTT.